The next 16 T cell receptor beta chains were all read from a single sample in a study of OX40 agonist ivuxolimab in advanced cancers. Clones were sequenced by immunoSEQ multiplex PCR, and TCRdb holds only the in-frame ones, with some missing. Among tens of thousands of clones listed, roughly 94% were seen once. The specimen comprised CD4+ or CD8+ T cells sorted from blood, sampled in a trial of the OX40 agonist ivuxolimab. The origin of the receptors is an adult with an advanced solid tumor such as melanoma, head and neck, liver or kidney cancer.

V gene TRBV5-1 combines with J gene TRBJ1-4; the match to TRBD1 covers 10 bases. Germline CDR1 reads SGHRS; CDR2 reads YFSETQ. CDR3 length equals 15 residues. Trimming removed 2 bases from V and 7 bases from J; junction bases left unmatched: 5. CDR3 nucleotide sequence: TGCGCCAGCAGCTTAGGGACAGGGGCCGGTGAAAAACTGTTTTTT. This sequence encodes CASSLGTGAGEKLFF.

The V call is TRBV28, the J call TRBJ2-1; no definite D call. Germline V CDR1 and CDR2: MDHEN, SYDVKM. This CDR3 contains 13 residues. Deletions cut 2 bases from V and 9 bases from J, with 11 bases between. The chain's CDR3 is CASSLTTLGEQFF. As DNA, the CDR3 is TGTGCCAGCAGTTTAACGACCCTCGGTGAGCAGTTCTTC.

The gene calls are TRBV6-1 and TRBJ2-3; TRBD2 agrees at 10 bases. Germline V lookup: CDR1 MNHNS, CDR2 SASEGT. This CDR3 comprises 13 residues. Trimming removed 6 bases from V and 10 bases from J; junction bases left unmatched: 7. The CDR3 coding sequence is TGTGCCAGCAGATGGCCTAGCGGGAGAGCGCAGTATTTT. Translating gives CASRWPSGRAQYF.

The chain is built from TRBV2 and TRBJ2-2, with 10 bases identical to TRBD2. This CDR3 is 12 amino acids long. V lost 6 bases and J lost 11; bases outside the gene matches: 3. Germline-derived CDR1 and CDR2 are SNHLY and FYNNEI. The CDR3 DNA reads TGTGCCAGCAGAAGCGGGGGGGTTGAGCTGTTTTTT. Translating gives CASRSGGVELFF.

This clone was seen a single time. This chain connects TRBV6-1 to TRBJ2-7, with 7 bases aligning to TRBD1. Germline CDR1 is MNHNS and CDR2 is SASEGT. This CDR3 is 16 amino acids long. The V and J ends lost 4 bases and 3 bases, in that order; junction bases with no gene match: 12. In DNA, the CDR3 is TGTGCCAGCAGTGTCCCGAGGGGGCGCCGGGACTACGAGCAGTACTTC. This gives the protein CASSVPRGRRDYEQYF.

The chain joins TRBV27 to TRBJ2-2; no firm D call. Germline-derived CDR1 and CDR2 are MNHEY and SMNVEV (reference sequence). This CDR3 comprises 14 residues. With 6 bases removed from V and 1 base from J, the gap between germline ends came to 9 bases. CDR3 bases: TGTGCCAGCAGCTCTCACCTGAACACCGGGGAGCTGTTTTTT. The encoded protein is CASSSHLNTGELFF.

CDR3 bases: TGCGCCAGCAGCTTGAGCAGGGGGAATGAGCAGTTCTTC. It yields the protein CASSLSRGNEQFF. V gene TRBV5-1 combines with J gene TRBJ2-1; 7 bases fit TRBD1. V was clipped by 1 base and J by 7 bases; unmatched bases: 2. Germline loops: CDR1 SGHRS, CDR2 YFSETQ. This CDR3 has 13 residues.

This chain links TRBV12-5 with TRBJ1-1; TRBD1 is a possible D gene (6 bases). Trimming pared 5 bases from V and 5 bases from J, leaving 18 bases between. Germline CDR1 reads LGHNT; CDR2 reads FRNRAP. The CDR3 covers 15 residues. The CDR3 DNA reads TGTGCTAGTGGTAGCGACAAGGGGGTGGGTACTGAAGCTTTCTTT. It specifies CASGSDKGVGTEAFF.

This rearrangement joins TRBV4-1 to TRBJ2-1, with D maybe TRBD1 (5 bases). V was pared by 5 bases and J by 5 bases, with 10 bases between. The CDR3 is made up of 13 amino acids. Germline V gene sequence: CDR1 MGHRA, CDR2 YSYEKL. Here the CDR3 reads CASSYLGDNEQFF. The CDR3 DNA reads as TGCGCCAGCAGCTACCTAGGGGACAATGAGCAGTTCTTC.

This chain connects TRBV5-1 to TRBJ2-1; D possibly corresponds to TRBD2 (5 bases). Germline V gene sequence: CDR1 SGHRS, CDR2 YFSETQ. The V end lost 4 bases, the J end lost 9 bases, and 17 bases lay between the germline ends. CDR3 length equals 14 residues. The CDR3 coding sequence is TGCGCCAGCAGCCCTGTCGGAGGAGGCACTGAGCAGTTCTTC. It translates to CASSPVGGGTEQFF.

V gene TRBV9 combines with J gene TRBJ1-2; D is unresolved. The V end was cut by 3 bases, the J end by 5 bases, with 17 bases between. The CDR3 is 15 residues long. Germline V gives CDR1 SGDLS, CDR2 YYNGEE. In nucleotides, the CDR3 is TGTGCCAGCAGCGCCCCAATTTTATTCACGTATGGCTACACCTTC. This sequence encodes CASSAPILFTYGYTF.

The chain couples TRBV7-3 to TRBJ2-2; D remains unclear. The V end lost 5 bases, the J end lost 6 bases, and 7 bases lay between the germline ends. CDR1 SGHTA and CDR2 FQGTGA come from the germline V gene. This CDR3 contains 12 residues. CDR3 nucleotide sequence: TGTGCCAGCAGCCCCCTCCCCGGGGAGCTGTTTTTT. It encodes CASSPLPGELFF.

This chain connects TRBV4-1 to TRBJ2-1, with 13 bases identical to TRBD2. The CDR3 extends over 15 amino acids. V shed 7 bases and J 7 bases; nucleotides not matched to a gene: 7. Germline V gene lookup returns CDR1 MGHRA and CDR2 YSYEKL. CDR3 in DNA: TGCGCCAGCAACCCACTAGCGGGAGGGCCTAATGAGCAGTTCTTC. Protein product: CASNPLAGGPNEQFF.

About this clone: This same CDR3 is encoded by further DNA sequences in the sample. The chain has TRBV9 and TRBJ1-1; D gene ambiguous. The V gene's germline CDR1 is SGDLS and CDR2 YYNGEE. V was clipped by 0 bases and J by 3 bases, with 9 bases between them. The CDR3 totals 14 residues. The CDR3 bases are TGTGCCAGCAGCGTAGGACTCCTAGACACTGAAGCTTTCTTT. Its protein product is CASSVGLLDTEAFF.

The CDR3 DNA reads TGTGCCAGCAGTGCTGCGGGACTAGTTGGGCACGCTAGCACCGGGGAGCTGTTTTTT. This sequence encodes CASSAAGLVGHASTGELFF. The V gene is TRBV2, the J gene TRBJ2-2, with TRBD2 identical over 8 bases. The CDR3 extends over 19 amino acids. Germline V gene lookup returns CDR1 SNHLY and CDR2 FYNNEI. The ends lost 4 bases at V and 4 bases at J; junction bases unmatched: 17.

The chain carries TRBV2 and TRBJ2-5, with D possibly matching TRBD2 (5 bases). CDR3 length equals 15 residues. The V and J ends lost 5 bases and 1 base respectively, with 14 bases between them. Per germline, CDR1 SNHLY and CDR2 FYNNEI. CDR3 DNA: TGTGCCAGCAGTATTATGCGTGCGGGCCAAGAGACCCAGTACTTC. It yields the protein CASSIMRAGQETQYF.